This record looks at one T cell receptor beta chain sequence and its context. Per the original data handling: How many nucleated cells were present was estimated from reference gene primer amplification. Produced via immunoSEQ multiplex PCR; TCRdb's table is partial and in-frame only. V, J and clone size are those of that table, while D and trimming were read from the DNA. The sample consists of under 300,000 clones, about nine tenths of them appearing once. This CDR3 is built from 12 residues. Trimming left V 5 bases short and J 7 bases short, with 9 bases between. The germline gives CDR1 GTSNPN, CDR2 SVGIG (reference sequence). This entry belongs to a study of blood T cell repertoires in COVID-19. As for the study in general: Acute and convalescent COVID-19 specimens originated in the United States, Italy and Spain. T cells, B-cell-depleted T cells, or PBMCs supplied cDNA or gDNA.

Input material: peripheral blood. This TCR derives from a man in his thirties or forties who had recovered from COVID-19. The chain recombines TRBV30 with TRBJ1-6, with D maybe TRBD1 (6 bases). CDR3 amino acids: CAWGGSNSPLHF. The CDR3 DNA reads as TGTGCCTGGGGGGGCTCGAATTCACCCCTCCACTTT.